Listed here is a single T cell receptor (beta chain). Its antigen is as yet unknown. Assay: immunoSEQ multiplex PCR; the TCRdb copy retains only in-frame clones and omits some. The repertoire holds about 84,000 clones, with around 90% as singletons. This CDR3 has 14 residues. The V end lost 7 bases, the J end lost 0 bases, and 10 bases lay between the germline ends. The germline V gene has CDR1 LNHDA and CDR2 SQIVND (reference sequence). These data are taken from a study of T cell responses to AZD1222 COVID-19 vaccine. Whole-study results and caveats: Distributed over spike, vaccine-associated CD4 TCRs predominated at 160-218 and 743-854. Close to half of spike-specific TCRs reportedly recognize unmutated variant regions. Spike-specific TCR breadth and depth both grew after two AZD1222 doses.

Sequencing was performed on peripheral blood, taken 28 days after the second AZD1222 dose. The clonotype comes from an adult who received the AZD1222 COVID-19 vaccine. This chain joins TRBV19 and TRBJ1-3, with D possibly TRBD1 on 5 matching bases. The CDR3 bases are TGTGCCAGTAAGGGGACCTTCTCTGGAAACACCATATATTTT. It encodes CASKGTFSGNTIYF.